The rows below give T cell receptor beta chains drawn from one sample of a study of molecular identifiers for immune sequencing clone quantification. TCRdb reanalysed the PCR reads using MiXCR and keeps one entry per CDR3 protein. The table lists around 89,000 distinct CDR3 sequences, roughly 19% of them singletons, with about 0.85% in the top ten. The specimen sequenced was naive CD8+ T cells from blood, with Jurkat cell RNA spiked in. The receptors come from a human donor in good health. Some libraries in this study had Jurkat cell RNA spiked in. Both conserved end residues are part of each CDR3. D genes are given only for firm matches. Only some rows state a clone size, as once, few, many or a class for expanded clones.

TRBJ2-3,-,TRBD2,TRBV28,CAGSPGTKSTDTQYF,TGTGCCGGCAGTCCCGGGACTAAGAGCACAGATACGCAGTATTTT
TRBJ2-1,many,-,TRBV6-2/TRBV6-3,CASSPHASRDANEQFF,TGTGCCAGCAGTCCTCATGCGTCCCGGGATGCTAATGAGCAGTTCTTC
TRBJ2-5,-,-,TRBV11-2,CASSEPGRRTWQETQYF,TGTGCCAGCAGCGAACCGGGACGCAGGACGTGGCAAGAGACCCAGTACTTC
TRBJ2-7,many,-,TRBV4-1,CASSQGEPSYEQYF,TGCGCCAGCAGCCAAGGCGAACCCTCCTACGAGCAGTACTTC
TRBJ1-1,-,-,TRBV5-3,CATDGGRVNTEAFF,TGTGCCACGGACGGAGGAAGAGTGAACACTGAAGCTTTCTTT
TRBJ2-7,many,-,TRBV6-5,CASSYSAGGYYEQYF,TGTGCCAGCAGTTACTCGGCAGGAGGATATTACGAGCAGTACTTC
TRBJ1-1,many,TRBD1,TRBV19,CASSPGQGEAFF,TGTGCCAGTAGTCCAGGACAGGGAGAAGCTTTCTTT
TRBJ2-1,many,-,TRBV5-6,CASSLRGAYNEQFF,TGTGCCAGCAGCTTGAGGGGGGCCTACAATGAGCAGTTCTTC
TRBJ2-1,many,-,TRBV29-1,CSGGLSYNEQFF,TGCAGCGGTGGACTGTCCTACAATGAGCAGTTCTTC
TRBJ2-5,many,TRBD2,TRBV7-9,CASSLGLEQETQYF,TGTGCCAGCAGTTTGGGACTAGAACAAGAGACCCAGTACTTC
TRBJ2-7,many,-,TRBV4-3,CASSQDAGPAYEQYF,TGCGCCAGCAGCCAAGATGCGGGACCGGCCTACGAGCAGTACTTC
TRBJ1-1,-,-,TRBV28,CASSRRYTEAFF,TGTGCCAGCAGCCGGAGATACACTGAAGCTTTCTTT
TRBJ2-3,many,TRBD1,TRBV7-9,CASSSQGISTDTQYF,TGTGCCAGCAGCTCACAGGGGATTAGCACAGATACGCAGTATTTT
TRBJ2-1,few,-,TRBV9,CASSVATTDEQFF,TGTGCCAGCAGCGTAGCTACGACAGATGAGCAGTTCTTC
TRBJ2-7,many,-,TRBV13,CASSFSSADTCF,TGTGCCAGCAGCTTCTCCTCCGCCGATACGTGCTTC
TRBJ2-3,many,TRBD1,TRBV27,CASRTDRGRDTQYF,TGTGCCAGCCGAACGGACAGGGGTAGAGATACGCAGTATTTT
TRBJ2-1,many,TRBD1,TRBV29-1,CSVWGQGASEQFF,TGCAGCGTCTGGGGACAGGGGGCCAGTGAGCAGTTCTTC
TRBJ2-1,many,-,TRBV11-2,CASRPGQSSYNEQFF,TGTGCCAGCAGACCGGGACAAAGCTCCTACAATGAGCAGTTCTTC
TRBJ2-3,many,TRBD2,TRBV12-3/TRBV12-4,CASRGGVTDTQYF,TGTGCCAGCAGGGGGGGGGTCACAGATACGCAGTATTTT
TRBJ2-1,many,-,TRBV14,CASSPLATSYNEQFF,TGTGCCAGCAGCCCCCTAGCGACCTCCTACAATGAGCAGTTCTTC
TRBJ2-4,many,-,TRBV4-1,CASSQVTKAKNIQYF,TGCGCCAGCAGCCAAGTTACGAAAGCCAAAAACATTCAGTACTTC
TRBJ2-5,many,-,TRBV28,CASSFSVSEYQETQYF,TGTGCCAGCAGTTTTTCTGTCAGCGAGTACCAAGAGACCCAGTACTTC
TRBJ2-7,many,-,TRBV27,CASSLGSGELDEQYF,TGTGCCAGCAGTTTAGGCTCCGGGGAGCTGGACGAGCAGTACTTC
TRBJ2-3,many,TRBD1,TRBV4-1,CASTRTDRATDTQYF,TGCGCCAGCACCCGGACCGACAGGGCAACAGATACGCAGTATTTT
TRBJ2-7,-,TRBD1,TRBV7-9,CASSFSGQGNERYF,TGTGCCAGCAGCTTCTCCGGACAGGGTAACGAGCGGTACTTC
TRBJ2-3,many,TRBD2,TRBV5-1,CASSFYRALAGGSDTQYF,TGCGCCAGCAGCTTTTACAGGGCTCTAGCGGGAGGTTCAGATACGCAGTATTTT
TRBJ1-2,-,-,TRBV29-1,CSVWTDIPYGYTF,TGCAGCGTTTGGACAGACATACCTTATGGCTACACCTTC
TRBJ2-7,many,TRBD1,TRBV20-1,CSARGQGYEQYF,TGCAGTGCTCGGGGACAGGGTTACGAGCAGTACTTC
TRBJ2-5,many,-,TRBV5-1,CASSFRDRKETQYF,TGCGCCAGCAGCTTCCGGGACCGAAAAGAGACCCAGTACTTC
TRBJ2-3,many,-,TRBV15,CATGVRVFSDTQYF,TGTGCCACCGGGGTTAGGGTATTCTCAGATACGCAGTATTTT
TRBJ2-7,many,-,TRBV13,CASSSSYEQYF,TGTGCCAGCAGCTCCTCCTACGAGCAGTACTTC
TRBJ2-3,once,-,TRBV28,CASSPIGPLSTDTQYF,TGTGCCAGCAGTCCCATAGGCCCCCTGAGCACAGATACGCAGTATTTT
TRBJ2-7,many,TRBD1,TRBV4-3,CASSQGRQGAYEQYF,TGCGCCAGCAGCCAAGGTAGGCAGGGGGCCTACGAGCAGTACTTC
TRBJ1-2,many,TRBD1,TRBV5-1,CASSPDRVEDYGYTF,TGCGCCAGCAGCCCCGACAGGGTCGAAGACTATGGCTACACCTTC
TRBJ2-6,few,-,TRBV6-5,CASSYGQLGSGANVLTF,TGTGCCAGCAGTTACGGACAGTTAGGCTCTGGGGCCAACGTCCTGACTTTC
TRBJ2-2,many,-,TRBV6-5,CASSPVTGGELFF,TGTGCCAGCAGTCCCGTCACGGGCGGGGAGCTGTTTTTT
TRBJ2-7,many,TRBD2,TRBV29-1,CSVEEGLAGGYEQYF,TGCAGCGTTGAAGAAGGGCTAGCGGGAGGTTACGAGCAGTACTTC
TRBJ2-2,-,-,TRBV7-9,CVSSHLNTGELFF,TGTGTCAGCAGTCACCTGAACACCGGGGAGCTGTTTTTT
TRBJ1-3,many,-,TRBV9,CASSSSDFSGNTIYF,TGTGCCAGCAGCTCAAGTGATTTCTCTGGAAACACCATATATTTT
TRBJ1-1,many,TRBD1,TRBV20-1,CSARDTGDTEAFF,TGCAGTGCTAGAGACACAGGGGACACTGAAGCTTTCTTT
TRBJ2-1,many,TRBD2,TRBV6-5,CASSLYSRTSGGAASYNEQFF,TGTGCCAGCAGTTTATACTCTAGGACTAGCGGGGGTGCCGCCTCCTACAATGAGCAGTTCTTC
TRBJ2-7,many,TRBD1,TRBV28,CASSNRGFSYEQYF,TGTGCCAGCAGTAACAGGGGATTCTCCTACGAGCAGTACTTC
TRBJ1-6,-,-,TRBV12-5,CASGLDPSPLHF,TGTGCTAGTGGTCTGGACCCTTCACCCCTCCACTTT
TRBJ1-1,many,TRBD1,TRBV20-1,CSARDTTGGAFLFQAFF,TGCAGTGCTAGAGATACTACAGGGGGCGCGTTTTTATTTCAAGCTTTCTTT
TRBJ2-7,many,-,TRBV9,CASSTRDEQYF,TGTGCCAGCAGCACCCGGGACGAGCAGTACTTC
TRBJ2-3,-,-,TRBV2,CASSEAETGPSTDTQYF,TGTGCCAGCAGTGAAGCTGAGACAGGACCTAGCACAGATACGCAGTATTTT
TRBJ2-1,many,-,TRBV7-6,CASSLGFGEQFF,TGTGCCAGCAGCTTAGGTTTCGGTGAGCAGTTCTTC
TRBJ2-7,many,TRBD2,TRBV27,CASLPTGAGGPYEQYF,TGTGCCAGCCTTCCTACTGGGGCGGGAGGGCCCTACGAGCAGTACTTC
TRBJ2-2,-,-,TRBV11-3,CASSREGANTGELFF,TGTGCCAGCAGCCGCGAGGGGGCGAACACCGGGGAGCTGTTTTTT
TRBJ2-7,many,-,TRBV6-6,CASSYAEEQYF,TGTGCCAGCAGTTACGCAGAGGAGCAGTACTTC
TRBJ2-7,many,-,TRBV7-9,CASSLSGLEQYF,TGTGCCAGCAGCTTATCCGGCCTGGAGCAGTACTTC
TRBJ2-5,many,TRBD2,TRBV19,CASSVLAGVQETQYF,TGTGCCAGTAGTGTACTAGCGGGAGTCCAAGAGACCCAGTACTTC
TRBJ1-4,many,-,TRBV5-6,CASSRRGTNEKLFF,TGTGCCAGCAGTAGGAGGGGAACTAATGAAAAACTGTTTTTT
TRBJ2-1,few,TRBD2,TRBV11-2,CASGLSTSGRNEQFF,TGTGCCAGCGGCTTGTCGACTAGCGGGAGGAATGAGCAGTTCTTC
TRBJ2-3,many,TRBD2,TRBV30,CAWSFAGATFGTDTQYF,TGTGCCTGGAGTTTTGCGGGAGCCACCTTCGGCACAGATACGCAGTATTTT
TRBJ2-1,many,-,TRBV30,CAWSISGNNEQFF,TGTGCCTGGAGTATTTCTGGAAACAATGAGCAGTTCTTC
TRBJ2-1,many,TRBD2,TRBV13,CASSPQSGRADNEQFF,TGTGCCAGCAGCCCCCAAAGCGGGAGGGCCGACAATGAGCAGTTCTTC